This TCR beta chain stems from a study of blood T cell repertoires in COVID-19. Whole-study context: The United States, Italy and Spain were the sources of the acute and convalescent COVID-19 samples. The analysed material was cDNA or gDNA that came from T cells, B-cell-depleted T cells, or PBMCs.

This clone was found a few times. With 6 bases removed from V and 1 base from J, the gap between germline ends came to 12 bases. Germline CDR1 reads MNHEY; CDR2 reads SVGAGI. The CDR3 length is 14 residues. Original analysis: Reference gene primer amplification in the assay estimated nucleated cell counts. Libraries were prepared by immunoSEQ multiplex PCR; TCRdb keeps only in-frame clonotypes and omits some of them. Clonal size and the V and J genes are those of that table, whereas D and trimming came from the DNA. The table includes 150,000 to 200,000 clones, around 91% detected once. This TCR came from a man aged 45-65 years with acute or convalescent COVID-19. The chain joins TRBV6-5 to TRBJ1-1; a possible D gene is TRBD1 (5 bases). Sequencing was performed on peripheral blood. The CDR3 sequence: CASSSLTGNTEAFF. DNA of the CDR3: TGTGCCAGCAGCTCCCTCACAGGGAACACTGAAGCTTTCTTT.